This is a list of T cell receptor beta chains from one sample in a study of regulatory T cells in long-lasting Graves disease. TCRdb re-called the multiplex PCR reads with MiXCR, one entry per CDR3 protein. This table holds over 300,000 distinct CDR3 sequences, about 20% found once. This sample comprised peripheral blood mononuclear cells (PBMCs), obtained when the disease was refractory, from a patient treated with antithyroid drugs. These TCRs come from a female donor with Graves disease. The CDR3 runs from the conserved cysteine through the conserved F or W. The order of the fields is D gene, V gene, clone size, J gene, CDR3 protein, CDR3 DNA. A D gene is named only where the DNA matches it firmly. The size of a clone is reported for some rows only, either as once, few or many, or as a class for expanded clones.

d_gene: NA; v_gene: TRBV7-8; abundance: many; j_gene: TRBJ2-5; CDR3aa: CASSSTRGQETQYF; CDR3nt: TGTGCCAGCAGCTCGACGAGGGGGCAAGAGACCCAGTACTTC
d_gene: TRBD1; v_gene: TRBV7-3; abundance: NA; j_gene: TRBJ2-5; CDR3aa: CASSLSGQGGWETQYF; CDR3nt: TGTGCCAGCAGCTTAAGTGGACAGGGGGGATGGGAGACCCAGTACTTC
d_gene: NA; v_gene: TRBV2; abundance: many; j_gene: TRBJ1-6; CDR3aa: CASSEAFSYNSPLHF; CDR3nt: TGTGCCAGCAGTGAAGCATTCAGTTATAATTCACCCCTCCACTTT
d_gene: NA; v_gene: TRBV4-3; abundance: NA; j_gene: TRBJ2-7; CDR3aa: CASSQDFGRAYEQYF; CDR3nt: TGCGCCAGCAGCCAAGATTTTGGCCGAGCCTACGAGCAGTACTTC
d_gene: NA; v_gene: TRBV30; abundance: few; j_gene: TRBJ2-7; CDR3aa: CAWNQGFSYEQYF; CDR3nt: TGTGCCTGGAATCAGGGATTCTCCTACGAGCAGTACTTC
d_gene: NA; v_gene: TRBV10-3; abundance: few; j_gene: TRBJ2-7; CDR3aa: CAISVEGAYEQYF; CDR3nt: TGTGCCATCAGTGTAGAGGGGGCCTACGAGCAGTACTTC
d_gene: TRBD1; v_gene: TRBV5-1; abundance: many; j_gene: TRBJ2-6; CDR3aa: CASSRDSSSGANVLTF; CDR3nt: TGCGCCAGCAGCCGGGACAGTTCCTCTGGGGCCAACGTCCTGACTTTC
d_gene: NA; v_gene: TRBV29-1; abundance: many; j_gene: TRBJ1-6; CDR3aa: CSVDHWGTLHF; CDR3nt: TGCAGCGTTGACCACTGGGGTACCCTCCACTTT
d_gene: NA; v_gene: TRBV28; abundance: many; j_gene: TRBJ2-7; CDR3aa: CASSSRYDYEQYF; CDR3nt: TGTGCCAGCAGTTCCCGCTACGACTACGAGCAGTACTTC
d_gene: NA; v_gene: TRBV10-2; abundance: many; j_gene: TRBJ2-7; CDR3aa: CASKTEGVGSPYEQYF; CDR3nt: TGCGCCAGCAAGACAGAGGGGGTTGGCTCACCCTACGAGCAGTACTTC
d_gene: NA; v_gene: TRBV9; abundance: many; j_gene: TRBJ2-7; CDR3aa: CASSVDPLPGEQYF; CDR3nt: TGTGCCAGCAGCGTAGACCCACTACCGGGGGAGCAGTACTTC
d_gene: NA; v_gene: TRBV6-9; abundance: NA; j_gene: TRBJ2-2; CDR3aa: CASSFTGHTTGELFF; CDR3nt: TGTGCCAGCAGTTTTACGGGACACACCACCGGGGAGCTGTTTTTT
d_gene: TRBD2; v_gene: TRBV28; abundance: many; j_gene: TRBJ2-7; CDR3aa: CASSLLGLAGSYEQYF; CDR3nt: TGTGCCAGCAGTTTATTGGGACTAGCGGGTTCCTACGAGCAGTACTTC
d_gene: NA; v_gene: TRBV6-9; abundance: many; j_gene: TRBJ1-2; CDR3aa: CASSYLEINRAGYGYTF; CDR3nt: TGTGCCAGCAGTTACTTGGAGATCAACAGGGCGGGCTATGGCTACACCTTC
d_gene: NA; v_gene: TRBV6-1; abundance: many; j_gene: TRBJ1-6; CDR3aa: CASSLGWYGDNSPLHF; CDR3nt: TGTGCCAGCAGTCTAGGCTGGTACGGGGATAATTCACCCCTCCACTTT
d_gene: TRBD1; v_gene: TRBV12-3/TRBV12-4; abundance: NA; j_gene: TRBJ2-2; CDR3aa: CASRQTGVGGLFF; CDR3nt: TGTGCCAGCAGACAAACAGGGGTTGGGGGACTGTTTTTT
d_gene: NA; v_gene: TRBV20-1; abundance: few; j_gene: TRBJ2-7; CDR3aa: CSASGGMSYEQYF; CDR3nt: TGCAGTGCTTCAGGCGGCATGTCCTACGAGCAGTACTTC
d_gene: NA; v_gene: TRBV11-2; abundance: NA; j_gene: TRBJ2-3; CDR3aa: CASSPPQGLGTDTQYF; CDR3nt: TGTGCCAGCAGCCCGCCGCAGGGACTTGGCACAGATACGCAGTATTTT
d_gene: TRBD1; v_gene: TRBV20-1; abundance: many; j_gene: TRBJ2-7; CDR3aa: CSATGQGAYEQYF; CDR3nt: TGCAGTGCTACCGGACAGGGGGCCTACGAGCAGTACTTC
d_gene: TRBD1; v_gene: TRBV7-9; abundance: many; j_gene: TRBJ1-2; CDR3aa: CASRTTGGEDYGYTF; CDR3nt: TGTGCCAGCAGGACGACAGGGGGCGAGGACTATGGCTACACCTTC
d_gene: NA; v_gene: TRBV7-9; abundance: NA; j_gene: TRBJ2-7; CDR3aa: CASSLSGPIWGRSSYEQYF; CDR3nt: TGTGCCAGCAGCTTGTCCGGACCAATTTGGGGTAGGAGCTCCTACGAGCAGTACTTC
d_gene: NA; v_gene: TRBV18; abundance: many; j_gene: TRBJ1-6; CDR3aa: CASSLQDGNSPLHF; CDR3nt: TGTGCCAGCTCACTCCAGGATGGTAATTCACCCCTCCACTTT
d_gene: TRBD2; v_gene: TRBV5-1; abundance: many; j_gene: TRBJ2-5; CDR3aa: CASSPRTSSQETQYF; CDR3nt: TGCGCCAGCAGCCCCAGGACTAGCAGCCAAGAGACCCAGTACTTC
d_gene: TRBD2; v_gene: TRBV6-5; abundance: NA; j_gene: TRBJ2-7; CDR3aa: CASSYSRGLAGLNSYEQYF; CDR3nt: TGTGCCAGCAGTTACTCGAGGGGACTAGCGGGCCTAAACTCCTACGAGCAGTACTTC
d_gene: NA; v_gene: TRBV25-1; abundance: NA; j_gene: TRBJ1-2; CDR3aa: CASSELESTGANYGYTF; CDR3nt: TGTGCCAGCAGTGAATTAGAAAGTACGGGGGCGAACTATGGCTACACCTTC
d_gene: TRBD1; v_gene: TRBV29-1; abundance: NA; j_gene: TRBJ1-1; CDR3aa: CSVETGMNTEAFF; CDR3nt: TGCAGCGTTGAGACAGGGATGAACACTGAAGCTTTCTTT
d_gene: TRBD1; v_gene: TRBV5-5; abundance: NA; j_gene: TRBJ2-6; CDR3aa: CASRDRVGPGANVLTF; CDR3nt: TGTGCCAGCCGGGACAGGGTGGGACCTGGGGCCAACGTCCTGACTTTC
d_gene: NA; v_gene: TRBV3-1; abundance: few; j_gene: TRBJ2-1; CDR3aa: CASSQEGDEQFF; CDR3nt: TGTGCCAGCAGCCAAGAGGGGGATGAGCAGTTCTTC
d_gene: TRBD1; v_gene: TRBV20-1; abundance: many; j_gene: TRBJ1-1; CDR3aa: CSAPGQGMNTEAFF; CDR3nt: TGCAGTGCGCCCGGACAGGGGATGAACACTGAAGCTTTCTTT
d_gene: TRBD2; v_gene: TRBV7-8; abundance: many; j_gene: TRBJ2-5; CDR3aa: CASKRSLWTSGRGGEETQYF; CDR3nt: TGTGCCAGCAAGCGCTCTTTATGGACTAGCGGGAGAGGGGGGGAAGAGACCCAGTACTTC
d_gene: TRBD2; v_gene: TRBV28; abundance: NA; j_gene: TRBJ2-3; CDR3aa: CASSPRLAGVLDTQYF; CDR3nt: TGTGCCAGCAGTCCCCGACTAGCGGGAGTGTTAGATACGCAGTATTTT
d_gene: NA; v_gene: TRBV3-1; abundance: many; j_gene: TRBJ1-1; CDR3aa: CASSHWTTNTEAFF; CDR3nt: TGTGCCAGCAGCCATTGGACAACGAACACTGAAGCTTTCTTT
d_gene: NA; v_gene: TRBV7-2; abundance: NA; j_gene: TRBJ2-7; CDR3aa: CASSLSYDEQYF; CDR3nt: TGTGCCAGCAGCTTAAGTTACGACGAGCAGTACTTC
d_gene: NA; v_gene: TRBV20-1; abundance: many; j_gene: TRBJ1-4; CDR3aa: CSAFKADSLFF; CDR3nt: TGCAGTGCTTTTAAGGCCGACAGTCTGTTTTTT
d_gene: TRBD1; v_gene: TRBV11-2; abundance: many; j_gene: TRBJ1-1; CDR3aa: CASSPGTAREAFF; CDR3nt: TGTGCCAGCAGCCCCGGGACAGCTCGTGAAGCTTTCTTT
d_gene: TRBD1; v_gene: TRBV3-1; abundance: few; j_gene: TRBJ2-7; CDR3aa: CASSSSGTGLYEQYF; CDR3nt: TGTGCCAGCAGCAGCTCCGGGACAGGGCTCTACGAGCAGTACTTC
d_gene: NA; v_gene: TRBV19; abundance: few; j_gene: TRBJ1-1; CDR3aa: CASSIVGVNTEAFF; CDR3nt: TGTGCCAGTAGTATAGTGGGAGTGAACACTGAAGCTTTCTTT
d_gene: NA; v_gene: TRBV27; abundance: few; j_gene: TRBJ1-5; CDR3aa: CASSPRGTLFQPQHF; CDR3nt: TGTGCCAGCAGCCCCAGGGGAACCTTATTTCAGCCCCAGCATTTT
d_gene: NA; v_gene: TRBV6-1; abundance: NA; j_gene: TRBJ1-2; CDR3aa: CASSEPGFYGYTF; CDR3nt: TGTGCCAGCAGTGAACCAGGCTTCTATGGCTACACCTTC
d_gene: NA; v_gene: TRBV28; abundance: many; j_gene: TRBJ2-2; CDR3aa: CASSLNVGGLGELFF; CDR3nt: TGTGCCAGCAGTTTAAACGTCGGGGGGCTTGGGGAGCTGTTTTTT
d_gene: NA; v_gene: TRBV3-1; abundance: NA; j_gene: TRBJ1-6; CDR3aa: CASSQGSPLHF; CDR3nt: TGTGCCAGCAGCCAAGGGTCACCCCTCCACTTT
d_gene: NA; v_gene: TRBV20-1; abundance: many; j_gene: TRBJ2-7; CDR3aa: CSAREQVFEQYF; CDR3nt: TGCAGTGCTAGAGAACAGGTCTTCGAGCAGTACTTC
d_gene: TRBD1; v_gene: TRBV12-3/TRBV12-4; abundance: many; j_gene: TRBJ1-6; CDR3aa: CASSLGQGNSPLHF; CDR3nt: TGTGCCAGCAGCTTAGGACAGGGGAATTCACCCCTCCACTTT
d_gene: NA; v_gene: TRBV7-2; abundance: NA; j_gene: TRBJ1-6; CDR3aa: CASSPEGTLPLHF; CDR3nt: TGTGCCAGCAGCCCCGAGGGAACTCTGCCCCTCCACTTT
d_gene: TRBD1; v_gene: TRBV28; abundance: many; j_gene: TRBJ1-1; CDR3aa: CASRPGTGGTEAFF; CDR3nt: TGTGCCAGCAGGCCCGGGACAGGGGGCACTGAAGCTTTCTTT
d_gene: TRBD2; v_gene: TRBV7-2; abundance: few; j_gene: TRBJ2-3; CDR3aa: CASSPPPGGRTDTQYF; CDR3nt: TGTGCCAGCAGCCCACCCCCGGGCGGGAGGACAGATACGCAGTATTTT
d_gene: TRBD1; v_gene: TRBV30; abundance: few; j_gene: TRBJ1-5; CDR3aa: CAWSVSGQVSNQPQHF; CDR3nt: TGTGCCTGGAGTGTAAGTGGACAGGTTAGCAATCAGCCCCAGCATTTT
d_gene: NA; v_gene: TRBV11-2; abundance: many; j_gene: TRBJ2-7; CDR3aa: CASSLEAGELYEQYF; CDR3nt: TGTGCCAGCAGCCTAGAGGCCGGGGAGCTATACGAGCAGTACTTC
d_gene: TRBD1; v_gene: TRBV18; abundance: many; j_gene: TRBJ1-6; CDR3aa: CASSPPGTGINSPLHF; CDR3nt: TGTGCCAGCTCACCCCCCGGGACAGGGATAAATTCACCCCTCCACTTT
d_gene: NA; v_gene: TRBV14; abundance: many; j_gene: TRBJ1-1; CDR3aa: CASSLGVSTEAFF; CDR3nt: TGTGCCAGCAGCTTAGGGGTGAGCACTGAAGCTTTCTTT
d_gene: TRBD2; v_gene: TRBV6-5; abundance: many; j_gene: TRBJ2-5; CDR3aa: CASSYLAGGPQETQYF; CDR3nt: TGTGCCAGCAGTTACTTAGCGGGGGGCCCACAAGAGACCCAGTACTTC